This paragraph covers one T cell receptor beta chain sequence. The data were taken from a study of blood T cell repertoires in COVID-19. About the study: Whether acute or convalescent, the COVID-19 samples came from the United States, Italy and Spain.

As handled by the study authors: Cell counts per sample came from amplifying reference gene primers. Assay: immunoSEQ multiplex PCR; the TCRdb copy retains only in-frame clones and omits some. D and trimming were read from the DNA, whereas the V and J calls and clone size are those reported in that table. The sample has approximately 150,000 clones; 84% are singletons. Germline loops: CDR1 WSHSY, CDR2 SAAADI. Trimming cost V 4 bases and J 4 bases, with 16 bases left between them. The CDR3 loop spans 15 amino acids. The TCR comes from a man between 65 and 80 years old with active or convalescent COVID-19. The sequenced material came from peripheral blood. J is TRBJ1-2 and V is TRBV10-2; TRBD1 is a possible D gene (6 bases). The CDR3 DNA sequence: TGCGCCAGCAGTGTGGCAGGGGCGACCGCCTATGGCTACACCTTC. The encoded protein is CASSVAGATAYGYTF.